This section outlines one T cell receptor (beta chain) sequence together with its context. Antigen unknown. The data are from a study of shared clonotypes between healthy human individuals. Study-level background: Three plates each covered CD4 naive and memory; CD8 naive two, CD8 memory one.

Germline CDR1 and CDR2: SGHRS and YFSETQ. Trimming pared 4 bases from V and 4 bases from J, leaving 17 bases between. CDR3 size: 15 residues. It was into CD45RA+ naive and CD45RA-negative memory subsets that the CD4+ cells were split. The data were produced by immunoSEQ multiplex PCR, yet TCRdb's version contains in-frame clones alone and is incomplete. The table has about 1.5 million clones, 95% to 99% seen once. Whole-study findings and limits: Naive subsets generally had larger estimated richness than memory subsets. Investigators expected sequencing depth to affect clonotype sharing among donors.

The V gene is TRBV5-1, the J gene TRBJ2-5, with D possibly TRBD2 on 7 matching bases. This sequence originates from a young man in good health. Sequenced: naive CD4+ T cells sorted from blood. The sample's subset: CD45RA+ positively selected. This chain's CDR3 is CASSPGGGPGETQYF. For the CDR3, the DNA is TGCGCCAGCAGCCCGGGCGGGGGCCCAGGAGAGACCCAGTACTTC.